This TCR beta chain was documented in a study of stem cell transplantation in POMP-related autoinflammatory disease. On the study more broadly: Impaired MHC class I-dependent CD8+ differentiation was hypothesized from defective thymoproteasomes. Findings and caveats of the study: In PRAID patients, the number of distinct TRB V-J gene pairings was restricted. Across all analyzed T-cell subsets, patients with PRAID tended toward reduced diversity and increased clonality.

The germline CDR1 and CDR2 sequences are LNHDA and SQIVND (reference sequence). The CDR3 sequence is 15 residues long. Trimming cost V 5 bases and J 3 bases; bases outside gene matches: 8. With respect to this clone: The target antigen is unknown.

Profiled with immunoSEQ multiplex PCR; TCRdb holds only in-frame clones, not every one. Of about 2,000 clones listed, about 86% are singletons. The source was Tregs from PBMCs, collected before stem cell transplantation. V is TRBV19 and J is TRBJ1-1, with TRBD1 matching over 8 bases. This clonotype was obtained from a human donor with POMP-related autoinflammation and immune dysregulation (PRAID). The CDR3 reads CASSSPTGAYTEAFF. DNA for the CDR3: TGTGCCAGTAGTTCCCCGACAGGGGCGTACACTGAAGCTTTCTTT.